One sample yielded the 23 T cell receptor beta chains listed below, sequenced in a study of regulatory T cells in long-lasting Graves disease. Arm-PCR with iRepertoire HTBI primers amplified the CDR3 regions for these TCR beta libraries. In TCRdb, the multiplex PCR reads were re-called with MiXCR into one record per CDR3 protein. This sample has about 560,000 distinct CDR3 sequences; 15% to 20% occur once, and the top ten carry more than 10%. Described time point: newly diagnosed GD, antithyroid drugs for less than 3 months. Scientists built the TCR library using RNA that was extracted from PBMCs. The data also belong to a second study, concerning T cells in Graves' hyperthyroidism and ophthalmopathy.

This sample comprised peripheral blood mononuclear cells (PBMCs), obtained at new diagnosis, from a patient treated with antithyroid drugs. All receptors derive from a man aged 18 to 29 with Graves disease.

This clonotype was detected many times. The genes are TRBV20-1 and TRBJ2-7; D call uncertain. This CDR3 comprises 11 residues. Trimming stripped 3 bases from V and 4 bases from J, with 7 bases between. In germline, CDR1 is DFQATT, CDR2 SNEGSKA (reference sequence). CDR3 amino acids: CSASPKYEQYF. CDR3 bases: TGCAGTGCTAGCCCGAAATACGAGCAGTACTTC.

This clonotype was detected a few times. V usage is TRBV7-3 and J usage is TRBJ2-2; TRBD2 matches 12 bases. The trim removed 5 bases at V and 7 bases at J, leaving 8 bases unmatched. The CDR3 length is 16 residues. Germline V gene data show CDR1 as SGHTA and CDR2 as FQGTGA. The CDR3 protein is CASSPGGLAGFGELFF. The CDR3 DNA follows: TGTGCCAGCAGCCCAGGGGGACTAGCGGGTTTCGGGGAGCTGTTTTTT.

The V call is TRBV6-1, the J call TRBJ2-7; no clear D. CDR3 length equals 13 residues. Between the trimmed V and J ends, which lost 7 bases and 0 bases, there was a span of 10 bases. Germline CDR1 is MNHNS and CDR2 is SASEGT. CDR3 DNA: TGTGCCAGCAATAGGCCTCCCTCCTACGAGCAGTACTTC. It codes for CASNRPPSYEQYF.

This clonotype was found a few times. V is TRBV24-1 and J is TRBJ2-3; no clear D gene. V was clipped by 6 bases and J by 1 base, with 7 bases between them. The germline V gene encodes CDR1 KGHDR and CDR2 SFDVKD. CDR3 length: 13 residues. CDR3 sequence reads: CATSPSGTDTQYF. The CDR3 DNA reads TGTGCCACCAGTCCTTCGGGCACAGATACGCAGTATTTT.

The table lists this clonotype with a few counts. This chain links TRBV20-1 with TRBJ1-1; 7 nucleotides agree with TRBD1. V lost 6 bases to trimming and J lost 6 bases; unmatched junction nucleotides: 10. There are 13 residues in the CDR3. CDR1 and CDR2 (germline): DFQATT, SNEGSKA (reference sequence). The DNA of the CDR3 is TGCAGTGCCTACCGCAGGGGGAGCGCTGAAGCTTTCTTT. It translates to CSAYRRGSAEAFF.

CDR3 sequence: CASSYNPGGIAGELFF. The CDR3 coding sequence is TGTGCCAGCAGTTACAATCCAGGGGGTATAGCCGGGGAGCTGTTTTTT. The chain recombines TRBV6-5 with TRBJ2-2, with 7 positions matching TRBD1. The length of the CDR3 is 16 residues. Losses at the gene ends were 2 bases for V and 6 bases for J; bases not matched to a gene: 9. From germline, CDR1 is MNHEY and CDR2 SVGAGI.

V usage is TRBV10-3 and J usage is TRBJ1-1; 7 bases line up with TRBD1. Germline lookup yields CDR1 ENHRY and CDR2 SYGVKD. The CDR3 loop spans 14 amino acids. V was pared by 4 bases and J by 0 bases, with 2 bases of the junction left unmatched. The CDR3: CAISVTGVNTEAFF. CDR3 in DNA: TGTGCCATCAGTGTTACAGGGGTGAACACTGAAGCTTTCTTT.

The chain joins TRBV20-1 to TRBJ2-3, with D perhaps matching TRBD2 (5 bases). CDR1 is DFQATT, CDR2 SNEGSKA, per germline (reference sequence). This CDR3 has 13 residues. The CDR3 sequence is CTQLGSGTDTQYF. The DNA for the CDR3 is TGCACTCAACTGGGGAGTGGCACAGATACGCAGTATTTT.

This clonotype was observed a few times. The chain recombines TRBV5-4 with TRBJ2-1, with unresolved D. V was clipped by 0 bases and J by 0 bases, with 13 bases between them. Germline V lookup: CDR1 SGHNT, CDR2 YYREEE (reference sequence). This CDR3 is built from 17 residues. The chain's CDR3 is CASSLGWLSSSYNEQFF. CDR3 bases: TGTGCCAGCAGCTTGGGTTGGCTATCGAGCTCCTACAATGAGCAGTTCTTC.

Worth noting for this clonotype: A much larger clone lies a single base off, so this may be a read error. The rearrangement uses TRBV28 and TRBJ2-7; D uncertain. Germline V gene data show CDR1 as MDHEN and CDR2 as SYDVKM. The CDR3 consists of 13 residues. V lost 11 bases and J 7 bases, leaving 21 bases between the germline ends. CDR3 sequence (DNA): TGTGCCTGCATATTGGCAGGTCATGGGGAGCAGTACTTC. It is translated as CACILAGHGEQYF.

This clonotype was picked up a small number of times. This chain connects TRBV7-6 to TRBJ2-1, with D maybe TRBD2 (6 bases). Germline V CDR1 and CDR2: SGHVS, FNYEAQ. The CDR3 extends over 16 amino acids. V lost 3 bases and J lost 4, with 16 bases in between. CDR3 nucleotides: TGTGCCAGCAGCTTCGGAGCGGGCTCAGATTACAATGAGCAGTTCTTC. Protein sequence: CASSFGAGSDYNEQFF.

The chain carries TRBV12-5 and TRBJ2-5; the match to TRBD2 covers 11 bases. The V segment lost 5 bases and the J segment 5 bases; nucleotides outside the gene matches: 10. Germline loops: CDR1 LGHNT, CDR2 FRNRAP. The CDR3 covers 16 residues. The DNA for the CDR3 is TGTGCTAGTGGTGCCGGACTAGCGGGCCGGAGGGAGACCCAGTACTTC. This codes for CASGAGLAGRRETQYF.

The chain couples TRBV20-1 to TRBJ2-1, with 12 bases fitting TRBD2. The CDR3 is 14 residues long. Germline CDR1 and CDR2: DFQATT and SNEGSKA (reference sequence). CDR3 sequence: CSLQGLAGYNEQFF. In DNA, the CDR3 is TGCAGCCTACAGGGACTAGCGGGCTACAATGAGCAGTTCTTC.

DNA of the CDR3: TGTGCCAGCAGTTTATCAGGAGCCCCCATGTTCTTCCCAACTAATGAAAAACTGTTTTTT. Encoded protein: CASSLSGAPMFFPTNEKLFF. V gene TRBV27 combines with J gene TRBJ1-4; D unresolved. The length of the CDR3 is 20 residues. Trimming took off 0 bases at V and 0 bases at J, with 20 bases between the two ends. Germline V gene sequence: CDR1 MNHEY, CDR2 SMNVEV (reference sequence). Supplemented by reference TRBV27 and TRBJ1-4, the full variable domain reads EAQVTQNPRYLITVTGKKLTVTCSQNMNHEYMSWYRQDPGLGLRQIYYSMNVEVTDKGDVPEGYKVSRKEKRNFPLILESPSPNQTSLYFCASSLSGAPMFFPTNEKLFFGSGTQLSVL.

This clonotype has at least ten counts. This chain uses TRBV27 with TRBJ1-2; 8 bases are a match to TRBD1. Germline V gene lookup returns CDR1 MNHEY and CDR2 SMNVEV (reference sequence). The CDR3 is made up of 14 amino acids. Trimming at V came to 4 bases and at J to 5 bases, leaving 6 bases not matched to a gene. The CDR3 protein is CASSSRTGSYGYTF. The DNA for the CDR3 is TGTGCCAGCAGTTCTAGGACAGGGTCTTATGGCTACACCTTC.

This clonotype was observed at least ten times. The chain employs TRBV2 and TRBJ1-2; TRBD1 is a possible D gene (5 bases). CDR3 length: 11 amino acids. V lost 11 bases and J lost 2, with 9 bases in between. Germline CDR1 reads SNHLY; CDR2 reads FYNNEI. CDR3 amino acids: CAGWGNYGYTF. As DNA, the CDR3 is TGTGCCGGATGGGGGAACTATGGCTACACCTTC.

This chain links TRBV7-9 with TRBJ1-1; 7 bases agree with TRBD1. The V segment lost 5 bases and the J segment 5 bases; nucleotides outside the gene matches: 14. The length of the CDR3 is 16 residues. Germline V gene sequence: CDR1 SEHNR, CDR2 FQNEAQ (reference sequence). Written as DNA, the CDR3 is TGTGCCAGCAGCCCGACGACAGGGCCGGGTGCGACTGAAGCTTTCTTT. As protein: CASSPTTGPGATEAFF.

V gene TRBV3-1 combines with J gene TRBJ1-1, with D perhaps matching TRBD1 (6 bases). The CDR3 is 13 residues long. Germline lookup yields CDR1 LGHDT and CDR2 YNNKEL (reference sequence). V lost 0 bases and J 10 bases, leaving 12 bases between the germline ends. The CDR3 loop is CASSQDRGLGAFF. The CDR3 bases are TGTGCCAGCAGCCAAGACAGGGGACTGGGAGCTTTCTTT.

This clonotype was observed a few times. As DNA, the CDR3 is TGTGCCACCAGTGATTCAACAGGCCCCGAAGCTTTCTTT. Amino acid sequence: CATSDSTGPEAFF. The chain carries TRBV24-1 and TRBJ1-1, with a possible D match to TRBD1 (5 bases). Germline CDR1 and CDR2: KGHDR and SFDVKD. The V end was cut by 2 bases, the J end by 8 bases, with 11 bases between. The CDR3 totals 13 residues.

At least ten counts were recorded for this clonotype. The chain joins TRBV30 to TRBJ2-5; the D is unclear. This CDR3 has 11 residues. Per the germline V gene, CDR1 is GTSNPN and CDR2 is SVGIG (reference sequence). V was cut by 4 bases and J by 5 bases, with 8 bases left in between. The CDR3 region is CAWNPWETQYF. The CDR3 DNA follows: TGTGCCTGGAATCCTTGGGAGACCCAGTACTTC.

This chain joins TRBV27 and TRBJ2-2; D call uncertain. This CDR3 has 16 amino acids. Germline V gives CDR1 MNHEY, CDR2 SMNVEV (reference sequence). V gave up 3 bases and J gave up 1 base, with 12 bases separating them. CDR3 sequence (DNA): TGTGCCAGCAGTTTCCAGACGGTAAAGAACACCGGGGAGCTGTTTTTT. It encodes CASSFQTVKNTGELFF.

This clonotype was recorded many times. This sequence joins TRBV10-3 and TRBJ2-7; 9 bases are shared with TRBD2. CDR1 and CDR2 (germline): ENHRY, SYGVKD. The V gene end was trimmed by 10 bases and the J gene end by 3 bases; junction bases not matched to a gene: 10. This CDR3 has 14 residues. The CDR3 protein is CATQLAGANYEQYF. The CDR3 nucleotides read TGTGCCACCCAATTAGCGGGGGCGAACTACGAGCAGTACTTC.

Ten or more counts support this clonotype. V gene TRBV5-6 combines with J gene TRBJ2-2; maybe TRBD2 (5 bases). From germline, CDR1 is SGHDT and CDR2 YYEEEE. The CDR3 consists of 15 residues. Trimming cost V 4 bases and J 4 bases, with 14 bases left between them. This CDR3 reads CASSPRPSGTGELFF. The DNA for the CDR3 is TGTGCCAGCAGCCCAAGACCGAGCGGCACCGGGGAGCTGTTTTTT.